These 31 T cell receptor beta chains share one sample of origin, sequenced in a study of PD-L1 blockade in urothelial cancer. This table comes from immunoSEQ multiplex PCR, and its TCRdb copy is limited to in-frame clones, with some not included. The table has over 70,000 clones, 83% seen once; the top ten hold around 7.7%. The time point was: peripheral blood 6 weeks after treatment start. The material sequenced was PBMCs, taken around atezolizumab (anti-PD-L1) treatment. The receptor source for this set is a man between 65 and 85 years old with urothelial cancer.

This chain uses TRBV7-8 with TRBJ2-7, with D perhaps matching TRBD1 (6 bases). The germline V gene has CDR1 SGHVS and CDR2 FQNEAQ. V was pared by 6 bases and J by 9 bases, with 18 bases between. The CDR3 length is 13 residues. In DNA form, the CDR3 reads TGTGCCAGCAGTTCCTCCCAGGGGAATTGGCAGTACTTC. Protein sequence: CASSSSQGNWQYF.

This chain connects TRBV6-6 to TRBJ2-3; possible D gene TRBD2, 6 bases. The ends were cut back, 4 bases at V and 4 bases at J, with 12 bases in the middle. The CDR3 has 14 amino acids. Germline V gives CDR1 MNHNY, CDR2 SVGAGI (reference sequence). CDR3 coding DNA: TGTGCCAGCAGTTCGGAACTAGCCCCAGATACGCAGTATTTT. Encoded protein: CASSSELAPDTQYF.

This clone was seen many times. This sequence joins TRBV10-3 and TRBJ2-7, with 7 bases identical to TRBD1. Germline loops: CDR1 ENHRY, CDR2 SYGVKD. The CDR3 runs 12 residues. The V gene end was trimmed by 10 bases and the J gene end by 4 bases; junction bases not matched to a gene: 7. Written as DNA, the CDR3 is TGTGCCACCATGGGACAGACGTACGAGCAGTACTTC. Translating gives CATMGQTYEQYF.

V gene TRBV5-4 combines with J gene TRBJ2-5; a possible D gene is TRBD2 (7 bases). CDR1 is SGHNT, CDR2 YYREEE, per germline (reference sequence). The CDR3 totals 14 residues. V was cut by 4 bases and J by 9 bases, with 19 bases left in between. CDR3 in DNA: TGTGCCAGCAGCACAAGGGAGGGGGGGGAGGCCCAGTACTTC. Translation: CASSTREGGEAQYF.

This clone came up a few times. The rearrangement links TRBV9 to TRBJ2-5, with 8 bases matching TRBD1. The CDR3 has 14 amino acids. Losses at the gene ends were 0 bases for V and 2 bases for J; bases not matched to a gene: 0. Per germline, CDR1 SGDLS and CDR2 YYNGEE. CDR3 DNA sequence: TGTGCCAGCAGCGTAGGGACAGGGCAAGAGACCCAGTACTTC. Encoded protein: CASSVGTGQETQYF.

The sample holds many counts of this clone. This chain uses TRBV27 with TRBJ1-1, with 9 positions matching TRBD1. Germline V gene sequence: CDR1 MNHEY, CDR2 SMNVEV (reference sequence). The CDR3 consists of 15 residues. V shed 5 bases and J 7 bases; nucleotides not matched to a gene: 11. CDR3 sequence reads: CASSIQGAGGNEAFF. The CDR3 nucleotides are TGTGCCAGCAGTATACAGGGGGCGGGTGGGAATGAAGCTTTCTTT.

This chain connects TRBV5-1 to TRBJ2-1, with TRBD2 identical over 9 bases. The J segment lost 10 bases and the V segment lost 2 bases, leaving 10 bases of the junction unmatched. In germline, CDR1 is SGHRS, CDR2 YFSETQ. This CDR3 region has 15 residues. The CDR3, as DNA: TGCGCCAGCAGCTTAGCGGGGGGCACTTCTTACGAGCAGTTCTTC. Its protein product is CASSLAGGTSYEQFF.

V usage is TRBV9 and J usage is TRBJ2-3, with 7 bases identical to TRBD1. Germline lookup yields CDR1 SGDLS and CDR2 YYNGEE. CDR3 length: 15 amino acids. V shed 2 bases, J shed 0 bases, and the junction held 3 bases outside the gene matches. The CDR3 loop is CASSVTGQSTDTQYF. As DNA, the CDR3 is TGTGCCAGCAGCGTGACGGGACAGAGCACAGATACGCAGTATTTT.

This clone was detected only once. The CDR3 coding sequence is TGTGCCAGCAGAACCTCCTTCGGGGGAGGGGATTACGAGCAGTACTTC. This encodes CASRTSFGGGDYEQYF. The rearrangement joins TRBV2 to TRBJ2-7, with 7 bases fitting TRBD2. V was pared by 6 bases and J by 4 bases, with 15 bases of the junction left unmatched. CDR3 size: 16 residues. Germline CDR1 reads SNHLY; CDR2 reads FYNNEI.

This chain uses TRBV5-1 with TRBJ2-5; 8 bases agree with TRBD2. V lost 4 bases to trimming and J lost 5 bases; unmatched junction nucleotides: 7. From germline, CDR1 is SGHRS and CDR2 YFSETQ. The CDR3 runs 14 residues. DNA for the CDR3: TGCGCCAGCAGCATTAGCGGGGATCGCGAGACCCAGTACTTC. Its translation: CASSISGDRETQYF.

The rearrangement links TRBV4-2 to TRBJ2-1; 13 positions match TRBD2. This CDR3 contains 17 residues. In germline, CDR1 is LGHNA, CDR2 YNFKEQ. Losses at the gene ends were 1 base for V and 8 bases for J; bases not matched to a gene: 8. The CDR3 region is CASSQVATSGRGDEQFF. CDR3 bases: TGTGCCAGCAGCCAAGTGGCTACTAGCGGGAGGGGAGATGAGCAGTTCTTC.

This chain uses TRBV11-2 with TRBJ2-3; no clear D gene. The V gene's germline CDR1 is SGHAT and CDR2 FQNNGV. Trimming stripped 4 bases from V and 6 bases from J, with 14 bases between. CDR3 length: 14 amino acids. The CDR3 region has the DNA TGTGCCAGCAGCTCCTCGTCTCGGCGGGATACGCAGTATTTT. This encodes CASSSSSRRDTQYF.

The chain combines TRBV27 with TRBJ2-2; D gene ambiguous. V lost 3 bases to trimming and J lost 3 bases, with 14 bases between them. Germline V gene lookup returns CDR1 MNHEY and CDR2 SMNVEV (reference sequence). The CDR3 has 16 residues. The CDR3 region has the DNA TGTGCCAGCAGTTTTTCGGAGATACCTGACACCGGGGAGCTGTTTTTT. Encoded protein: CASSFSEIPDTGELFF.

The chain is built from TRBV29-1 and TRBJ2-2; 11 positions agree with TRBD2. Germline V gene lookup returns CDR1 SQVTM and CDR2 ANQGSEA. The length of the CDR3 is 14 residues. V gave up 4 bases and J gave up 7 bases; unmatched junction bases: 5. CDR3 coding DNA: TGCAGCGTTGTTAGCGGGAGGGGTGGCGGGGAGCTGTTTTTT. Its translation: CSVVSGRGGGELFF.

This chain links TRBV10-3 with TRBJ2-2; no clear D gene. Germline CDR1 ENHRY, CDR2 SYGVKD. The CDR3 is made up of 15 amino acids. Deletions cut 0 bases from V and 1 base from J, with 6 bases between. The CDR3 reads CAISESRQNTGELFF. The CDR3 coding sequence is TGTGCCATCAGTGAGTCGAGGCAGAACACCGGGGAGCTGTTTTTT.

This clone was seen only a few times. J is TRBJ1-3 and V is TRBV2; perhaps TRBD1 as D (6 bases). The germline gives CDR1 SNHLY, CDR2 FYNNEI. The CDR3 length is 13 residues. The V end was cut by 6 bases, the J end by 1 base, with 7 bases between. The CDR3 DNA sequence: TGTGCCAGCAGAGGGGGATCTGGAAACACCATATATTTT. This gives the protein CASRGGSGNTIYF.

The genes are TRBV6-5 and TRBJ1-3, with TRBD1 matching over 10 bases. V shed 4 bases and J 7 bases; nucleotides not matched to a gene: 4. Germline V gene data show CDR1 as MNHEY and CDR2 as SVGAGI. The length of the CDR3 is 14 residues. CDR3 loop: CASSFPDRGNTIYF. In nucleotides, the CDR3 is TGTGCCAGCAGTTTCCCGGACAGGGGGAACACCATATATTTT.

The chain employs TRBV7-9 and TRBJ2-3; 7 bases line up with TRBD2. CDR1 and CDR2 (germline): SEHNR, FQNEAQ (reference sequence). V dropped 5 bases and J dropped 2; count of bases not matched to a gene: 7. The CDR3 sequence is 15 residues long. As DNA, the CDR3 is TGTGCCAGCAGCCCCCAAGCGGGGATCACAGATACGCAGTATTTT. It translates to CASSPQAGITDTQYF.

The chain couples TRBV6-1 to TRBJ2-2; maybe TRBD2 (5 bases). Trimming removed 6 bases from V and 4 bases from J, with 12 bases in between. Germline values: CDR1 MNHNS, CDR2 SASEGT. The CDR3 is made up of 14 amino acids. As DNA, the CDR3 is TGTGCCAGCAGCTACATAACTAGCACCGGGGAGCTGTTTTTT. Translated: CASSYITSTGELFF.

V gene TRBV27 combines with J gene TRBJ1-2; tentative D call: TRBD1 (6 bases). CDR3 length equals 14 residues. Germline CDR1 reads MNHEY; CDR2 reads SMNVEV (reference sequence). V shed 6 bases and J shed 4 bases, with 15 bases lying between them. The CDR3 bases are TGTGCCAGCAGCCGACTCACAGGGCCCTATGGCTACACCTTC. This gives the protein CASSRLTGPYGYTF.

The table lists this clone with a few counts. CDR3 coding DNA: TGTGCCAGCAGCCAAGAGTATGATGGCAATCAGCCCCAGCATTTT. Its protein is CASSQEYDGNQPQHF. The chain combines TRBV5-5 with TRBJ1-5; D is ambiguous. This CDR3 region has 15 residues. Trimming left V 4 bases short and J 2 bases short, with 13 bases between. CDR1 is SGHKS and CDR2 is YYEKEE in the germline V gene (reference sequence). The full variable domain, in which reference TRBV5-5 and TRBJ1-5 provide the parts outside the CDR3, is DAGVTQSPTHLIKTRGQQVTLRCSPISGHKSVSWYQQVLGQGPQFIFQYYEKEERGRGNFPDRFSARQFPNYSSELNVNALLLGDSALYLCASSQEYDGNQPQHFGDGTRLSIL.

The genes are TRBV5-1 and TRBJ2-1; 14 positions agree with TRBD2. V lost 3 bases and J lost 3; bases outside the gene matches: 2. The CDR3 contains 16 residues. Germline assignment: CDR1 SGHRS and CDR2 YFSETQ. The CDR3 protein is CASSSGLAGGYNEQFF. CDR3 DNA: TGCGCCAGCAGCTCCGGACTAGCGGGGGGCTACAATGAGCAGTTCTTC.

The rearrangement links TRBV15 to TRBJ1-5; TRBD1 matches at 8 bases. The CDR3 extends over 15 amino acids. CDR1 and CDR2 (germline): LNHNV, YYDKDF (reference sequence). J was trimmed by 5 bases and V by 3 bases; bases with no gene match: 6. The CDR3 DNA follows: TGTGCCACCAGCAGGATCTCAGGGGGCCATCAGCCCCAGCATTTT. Its protein product is CATSRISGGHQPQHF.

This clone was observed a few times. The rearrangement joins TRBV1 to TRBJ1-5; TRBD1 was called by the table and not checked on the DNA. TRBV1 is a pseudogene segment. The CDR3 runs 17 residues. Here the CDR3 DNA reads TGCACCAGCAGCCAAGGGCCAGGGGGACGGAGCAATCAGCCCCAGCATTTT. Translating it yields CTSSQGPGGRSNQPQHF.

The rearrangement uses TRBV30 and TRBJ2-2; the match to TRBD2 covers 10 bases. The V gene's germline CDR1 is GTSNPN and CDR2 SVGIG (reference sequence). CDR3 size: 13 residues. J was trimmed by 6 bases and V by 6 bases; bases with no gene match: 4. For the CDR3, the DNA is TGTGCCTGCCTAGCGGGAGTTGCCGGGGAGCTGTTTTTT. It translates to CACLAGVAGELFF. Variable domain in full (rest from reference TRBV30 and TRBJ2-2): SQTIHQWPATLVQPVGSPLSLECTVEGTSNPNLYWYRQAAGRGLQLLFYSVGIGQISSEVPQNLSASRPQDRQFILSSKKLLLSDSGFYLCACLAGVAGELFFGEGSRLTVL.

Written as DNA, the CDR3 is TGTGCCAGCAGCCAACCGGGACAGGGGACCAACGAGCAGTACTTC. It is translated as CASSQPGQGTNEQYF. The rearrangement joins TRBV7-6 to TRBJ2-7; TRBD1 agrees at 10 bases. CDR3 length: 15 residues. CDR1 and CDR2 from the germline V gene are SGHVS and FNYEAQ. V shed 5 bases and J 5 bases; nucleotides not matched to a gene: 9.

Written as DNA, the CDR3 is TGTGCCAGCAGCTTCCCCCTGACAGGGAATCAAGAGACCCAGTACTTC. Translation gives CASSFPLTGNQETQYF. The chain uses TRBV7-9 and TRBJ2-5; 7 bases match TRBD1. J lost 2 bases, V lost 3 bases, and 9 bases had no gene match. Germline-derived CDR1 and CDR2 are SEHNR and FQNEAQ (reference sequence). The CDR3 consists of 16 residues.

The V gene is TRBV6-1, the J gene TRBJ2-5, with TRBD1 matching 9 bases. J lost 7 bases, V lost 2 bases, and 5 bases had no gene match. Germline CDR1 is MNHNS and CDR2 is SASEGT. The CDR3 is 14 amino acids. The chain's CDR3 is CASSEPTGGGTQYF. The CDR3 DNA sequence: TGTGCCAGCAGTGAACCGACAGGGGGGGGGACCCAGTACTTC.

This clone was detected only a few times. CDR3 sequence (DNA): TGTGCCAGCAGCGCATCACCGGACAGGGAGCCTGAAGCTTTCTTT. Its translation is CASSASPDREPEAFF. The chain has TRBV9 and TRBJ1-1; 8 bases are shared with TRBD1. CDR1 and CDR2 (germline): SGDLS, YYNGEE. Unmatched junction bases numbered 10, after V lost 3 bases and J lost 6 bases. The CDR3 loop spans 15 amino acids.

This chain connects TRBV12-5 to TRBJ1-5; 7 bases are shared with TRBD1. Germline CDR1 is LGHNT and CDR2 is FRNRAP. The J segment lost 1 base and the V segment lost 1 base, leaving 10 bases of the junction unmatched. This CDR3 comprises 18 residues. The CDR3 is CASGLEERDSLSNQPQHF. CDR3 sequence (DNA): TGTGCTAGTGGTTTGGAAGAACGGGACAGCTTGAGCAATCAGCCCCAGCATTTT. Full variable domain (rest looked up from reference TRBV12-5 and TRBJ1-5): DARVTQTPRHKVTEMGQEVTMRCQPILGHNTVFWYRQTMMQGLELLAYFRNRAPLDDSGMPKDRFSAEMPDATLATLKIQPSEPRDSAVYFCASGLEERDSLSNQPQHFGDGTRLSIL.

The chain carries TRBV5-1 and TRBJ2-7; 7 nucleotides agree with TRBD1. The CDR3 is 14 residues long. Germline V CDR1 and CDR2: SGHRS, YFSETQ. The ends lost 4 bases at V and 3 bases at J; junction bases unmatched: 7. Here the CDR3 reads CASSLSGGLYEQYF. The CDR3 DNA reads as TGCGCCAGCAGCCTTTCAGGGGGTCTCTACGAGCAGTACTTC.